The 8 T cell receptor beta chains below come from one sample, sequenced in a study of blood T cell repertoires in COVID-19. Method: immunoSEQ multiplex PCR; TCRdb's copy keeps in-frame clones and lacks some. Among about 120,000 clones listed, around 89% were seen once. Material: peripheral blood. All receptors derive from a man in his fifties or sixties with COVID-19, enrolled during active disease.

The chain combines TRBV7-2 with TRBJ2-7; TRBD2 might be the D (6 bases). This CDR3 spans 15 amino acids. Trimming shortened V by 1 base and J by 3 bases, and 13 bases separated the two germline ends. The V gene's germline CDR1 is SGHTA and CDR2 FQGNSA. The DNA of the CDR3 is TGTGCCAGCAGCTTAGGGACTACTCATGGCTACGAGCAGTACTTC. Amino acids: CASSLGTTHGYEQYF.

CDR3 region: CASSLGQGFDEQYF. CDR3 nucleotides: TGCGCCAGCAGCTTAGGTCAGGGGTTCGACGAGCAGTACTTC. V gene TRBV5-1 combines with J gene TRBJ2-7; D perhaps matches TRBD1 (6 bases). This CDR3 comprises 14 residues. V shed 2 bases and J shed 5 bases, with 14 bases lying between them. CDR1 is SGHRS, CDR2 YFSETQ, per germline.

V gene TRBV6-6 combines with J gene TRBJ1-1; tentative D call: TRBD1 (6 bases). This CDR3 is 15 amino acids long. V was trimmed by 6 bases and J by 1 base, leaving 15 bases between them. Germline V gene lookup returns CDR1 MNHNY and CDR2 SVGAGI (reference sequence). CDR3 DNA sequence: TGTGCCAGCAGCCCCCGCGGGGGGCAGAACACTGAAGCTTTCTTT. Amino acids: CASSPRGGQNTEAFF.

This chain uses TRBV5-4 with TRBJ2-5; tentative D call: TRBD1 (6 bases). This CDR3 spans 13 amino acids. Germline V lookup: CDR1 SGHNT, CDR2 YYREEE (reference sequence). V was trimmed by 3 bases and J by 0 bases, leaving 6 bases between them. The CDR3, as DNA: TGTGCCAGCAGCTCAGGGGACCAAGAGACCCAGTACTTC. Protein: CASSSGDQETQYF.

The genes are TRBV7-3 and TRBJ2-2; TRBD1 matches at 10 bases. Losses at the gene ends were 3 bases for V and 4 bases for J; bases not matched to a gene: 5. CDR1 is SGHTA and CDR2 is FQGTGA in the germline V gene. This CDR3 is 16 amino acids long. DNA of the CDR3: TGTGCCAGCAGCTTCGGGACAGGGGTATTCACCGGGGAGCTGTTTTTT. Protein sequence: CASSFGTGVFTGELFF.

The chain carries TRBV29-1 and TRBJ2-7; 7 bases are a match to TRBD2. CDR3 size: 13 residues. CDR1 SQVTM and CDR2 ANQGSEA come from the germline V gene. The junction had 7 bases not matched to a gene; V was cut back by 4 bases and J by 4 bases. The CDR3 region is CSVARRGMYEQYF. CDR3 bases: TGCAGCGTTGCCCGGCGGGGGATGTACGAGCAGTACTTC.

This clone was seen once. The chain uses TRBV6-5 and TRBJ1-1, with D uncertain. CDR3 length: 12 residues. Trimming took 7 bases from V and 2 from J, leaving 8 bases between them. The germline CDR1 and CDR2 sequences are MNHEY and SVGAGI. CDR3 DNA: TGTGCCAGCACCTCAGATAACACTGAAGCTTTCTTT. This encodes CASTSDNTEAFF.

The chain employs TRBV5-4 and TRBJ2-3; 14 bases agree with TRBD2. Germline CDR1 reads SGHNT; CDR2 reads YYREEE (reference sequence). J was trimmed by 12 bases and V by 4 bases; bases with no gene match: 7. CDR3 length equals 14 residues. The CDR3 region is CASSTGLAGALQYF. The CDR3, as DNA: TGTGCCAGCAGCACGGGACTAGCGGGGGCCCTACAGTATTTT. Full variable domain (rest looked up from reference TRBV5-4 and TRBJ2-3): ETGVTQSPTHLIKTRGQQVTLRCSSQSGHNTVSWYQQALGQGPQFIFQYYREEENGRGNFPPRFSGLQFPNYSSELNVNALELDDSALYLCASSTGLAGALQYFGPGTRLTVL.